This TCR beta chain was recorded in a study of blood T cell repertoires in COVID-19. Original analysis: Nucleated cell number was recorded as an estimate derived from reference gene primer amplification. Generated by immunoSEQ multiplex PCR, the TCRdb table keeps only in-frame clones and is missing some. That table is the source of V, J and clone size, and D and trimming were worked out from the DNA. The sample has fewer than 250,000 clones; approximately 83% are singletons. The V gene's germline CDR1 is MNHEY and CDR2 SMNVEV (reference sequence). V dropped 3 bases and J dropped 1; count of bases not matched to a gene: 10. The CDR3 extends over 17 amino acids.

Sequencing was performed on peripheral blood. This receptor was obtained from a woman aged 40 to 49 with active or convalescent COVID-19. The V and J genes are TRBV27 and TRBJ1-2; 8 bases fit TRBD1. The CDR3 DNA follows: TGTGCCAGCAGTTTCCGTGACAGGGGAAGTGATAACTATGGCTACACCTTC. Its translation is CASSFRDRGSDNYGYTF.